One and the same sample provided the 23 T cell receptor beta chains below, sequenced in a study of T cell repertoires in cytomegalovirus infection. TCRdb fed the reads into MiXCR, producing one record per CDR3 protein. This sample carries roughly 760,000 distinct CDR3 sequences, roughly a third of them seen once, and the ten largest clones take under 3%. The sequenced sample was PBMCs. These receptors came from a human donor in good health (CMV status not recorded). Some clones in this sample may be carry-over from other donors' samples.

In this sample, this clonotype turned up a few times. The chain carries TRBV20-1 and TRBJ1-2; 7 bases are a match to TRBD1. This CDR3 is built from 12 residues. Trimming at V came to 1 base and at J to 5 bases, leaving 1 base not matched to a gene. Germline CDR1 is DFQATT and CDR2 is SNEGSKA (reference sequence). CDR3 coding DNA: TGCAGTGCTAGAGCAGGGGGGTATGGCTACACCTTC. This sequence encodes CSARAGGYGYTF.

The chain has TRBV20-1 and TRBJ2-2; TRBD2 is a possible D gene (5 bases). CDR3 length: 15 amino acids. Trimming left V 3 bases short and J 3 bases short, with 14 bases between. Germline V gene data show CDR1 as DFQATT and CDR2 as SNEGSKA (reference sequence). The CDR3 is CSARRDGVDTGELFF. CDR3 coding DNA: TGCAGTGCTAGGCGCGACGGGGTGGACACCGGGGAGCTGTTTTTT.

CDR3 sequence (DNA): TGCGCCAGCAGTCGTGGGACTTACGAGAACGAGCAGTACTTC. Translated, it gives CASSRGTYENEQYF. J is TRBJ2-7 and V is TRBV4-1, with D tentatively TRBD2 (6 bases). This CDR3 spans 14 amino acids. The germline CDR1 and CDR2 sequences are MGHRA and YSYEKL. The V and J ends lost 6 bases and 5 bases respectively, with 17 bases between them.

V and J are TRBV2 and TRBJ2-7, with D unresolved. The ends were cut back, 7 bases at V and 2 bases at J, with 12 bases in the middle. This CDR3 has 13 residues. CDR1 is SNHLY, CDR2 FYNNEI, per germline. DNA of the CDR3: TGTGCCAGCATCCCAACCGGACCCTACGAGCAGTACTTC. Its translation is CASIPTGPYEQYF.

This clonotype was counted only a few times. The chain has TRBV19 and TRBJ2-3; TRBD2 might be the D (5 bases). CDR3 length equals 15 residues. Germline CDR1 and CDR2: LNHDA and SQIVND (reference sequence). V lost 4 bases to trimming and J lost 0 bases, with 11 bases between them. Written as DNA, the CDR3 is TGTGCCAGTAGTACACTAGGTGCCAGCACAGATACGCAGTATTTT. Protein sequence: CASSTLGASTDTQYF.

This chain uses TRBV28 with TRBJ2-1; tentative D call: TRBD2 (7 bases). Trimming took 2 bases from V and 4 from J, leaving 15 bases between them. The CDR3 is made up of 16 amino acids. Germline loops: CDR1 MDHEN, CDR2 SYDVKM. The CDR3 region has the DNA TGTGCCAGCAGTTTAGTAGGGGGGGGGGTATACAATGAGCAGTTCTTC. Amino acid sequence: CASSLVGGGVYNEQFF. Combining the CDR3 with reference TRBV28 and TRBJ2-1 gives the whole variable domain DVKVTQSSRYLVKRTGEKVFLECVQDMDHENMFWYRQDPGLGLRLIYFSYDVKMKEKGDIPEGYSVSREKKERFSLILESASTNQTSMYLCASSLVGGGVYNEQFFGPGTRLTVL.

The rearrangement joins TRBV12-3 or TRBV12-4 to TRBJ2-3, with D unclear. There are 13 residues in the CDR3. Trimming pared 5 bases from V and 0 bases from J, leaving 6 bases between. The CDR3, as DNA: TGTGCCAGCAGTAAGGGCAGCACAGATACGCAGTATTTT. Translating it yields CASSKGSTDTQYF.

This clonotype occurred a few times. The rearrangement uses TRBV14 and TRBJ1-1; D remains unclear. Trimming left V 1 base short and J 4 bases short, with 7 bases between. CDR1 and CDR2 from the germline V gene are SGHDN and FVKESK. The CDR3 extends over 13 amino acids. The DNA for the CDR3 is TGTGCCAGCAGCCAAGGACCGGTCACTGAAGCTTTCTTT. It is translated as CASSQGPVTEAFF.

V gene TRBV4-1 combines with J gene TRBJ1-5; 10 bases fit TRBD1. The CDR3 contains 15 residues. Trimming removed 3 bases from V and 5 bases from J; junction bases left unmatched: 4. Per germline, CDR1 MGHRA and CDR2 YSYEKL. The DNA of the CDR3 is TGCGCCAGCAGCCAGGAGGACAGGGGGGATCAGCCCCAGCATTTT. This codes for CASSQEDRGDQPQHF.

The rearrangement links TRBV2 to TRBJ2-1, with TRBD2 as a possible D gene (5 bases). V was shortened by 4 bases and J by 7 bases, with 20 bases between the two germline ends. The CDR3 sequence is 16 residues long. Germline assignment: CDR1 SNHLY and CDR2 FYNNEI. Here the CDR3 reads CASSGVGFGVGNEQFF. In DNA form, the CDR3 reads TGTGCCAGCAGTGGGGTGGGGTTCGGGGTGGGGAATGAGCAGTTCTTC.

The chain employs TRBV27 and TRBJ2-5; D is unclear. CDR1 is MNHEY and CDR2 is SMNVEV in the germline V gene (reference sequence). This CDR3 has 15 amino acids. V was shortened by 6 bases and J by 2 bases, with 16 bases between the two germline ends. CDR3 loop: CASRNANGRQETQYF. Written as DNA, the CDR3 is TGTGCCAGCAGAAATGCCAATGGCAGACAAGAGACCCAGTACTTC.

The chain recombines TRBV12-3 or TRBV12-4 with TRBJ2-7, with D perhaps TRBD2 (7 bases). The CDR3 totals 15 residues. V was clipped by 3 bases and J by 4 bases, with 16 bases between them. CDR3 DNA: TGTGCCAGCAGTTTTGCGCGGGGGCTTGTTTACGAGCAGTACTTC. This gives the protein CASSFARGLVYEQYF.

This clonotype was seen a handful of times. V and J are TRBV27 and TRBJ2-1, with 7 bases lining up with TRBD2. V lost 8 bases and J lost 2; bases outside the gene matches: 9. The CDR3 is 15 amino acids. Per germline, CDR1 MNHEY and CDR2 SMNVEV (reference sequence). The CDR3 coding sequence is TGTGCCAGCGGGGAGACAGCGGGAACCTACAATGAGCAGTTCTTC. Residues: CASGETAGTYNEQFF.

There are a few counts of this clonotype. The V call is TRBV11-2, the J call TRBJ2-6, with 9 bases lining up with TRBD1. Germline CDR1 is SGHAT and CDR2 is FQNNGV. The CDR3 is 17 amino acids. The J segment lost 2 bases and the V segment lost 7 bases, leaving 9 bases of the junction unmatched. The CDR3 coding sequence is TGTGCCAGCACTCGGGGACAGGGTGGTGCTGGGGCCAACGTCCTGACTTTC. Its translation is CASTRGQGGAGANVLTF.

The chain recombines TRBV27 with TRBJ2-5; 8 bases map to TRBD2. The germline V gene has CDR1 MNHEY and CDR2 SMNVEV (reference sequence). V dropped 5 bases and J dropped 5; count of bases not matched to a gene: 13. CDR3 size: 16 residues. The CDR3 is CASSPLQSGSTETQYF. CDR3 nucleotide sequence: TGTGCCAGCAGTCCACTGCAGAGCGGGAGTACGGAGACCCAGTACTTC.

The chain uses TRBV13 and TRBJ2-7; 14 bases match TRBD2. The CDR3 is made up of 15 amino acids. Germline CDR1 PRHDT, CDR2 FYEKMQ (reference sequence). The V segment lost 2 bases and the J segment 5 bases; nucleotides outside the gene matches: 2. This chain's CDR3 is CASSLSTSGRDEQYF. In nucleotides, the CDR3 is TGTGCCAGCAGCTTATCGACTAGCGGGAGGGACGAGCAGTACTTC. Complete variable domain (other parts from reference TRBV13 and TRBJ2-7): AAGVIQSPRHLIKEKRETATLKCYPIPRHDTVYWYQQGPGQDPQFLISFYEKMQSDKGSIPDRFSAQQFSDYHSELNMSSLELGDSALYFCASSLSTSGRDEQYFGPGTRLTVT.

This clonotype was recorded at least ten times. CDR3 loop: CASSLEASDYSYNEQFF. CDR3 sequence (DNA): TGTGCCAGCAGCTTAGAGGCTAGCGATTACTCCTACAATGAGCAGTTCTTC. The chain carries TRBV7-6 and TRBJ2-1, with a tentative D call TRBD2 (6 bases). Deletions cut 1 base from V and 0 bases from J, with 13 bases between. CDR3 length: 17 amino acids. The germline V gene has CDR1 SGHVS and CDR2 FNYEAQ.

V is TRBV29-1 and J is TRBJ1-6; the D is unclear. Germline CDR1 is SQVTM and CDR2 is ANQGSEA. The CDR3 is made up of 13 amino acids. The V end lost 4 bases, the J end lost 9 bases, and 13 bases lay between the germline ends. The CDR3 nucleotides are TGCAGCGTTGGCGATATTCGCGGTTCACCCCTCCACTTT. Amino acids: CSVGDIRGSPLHF.

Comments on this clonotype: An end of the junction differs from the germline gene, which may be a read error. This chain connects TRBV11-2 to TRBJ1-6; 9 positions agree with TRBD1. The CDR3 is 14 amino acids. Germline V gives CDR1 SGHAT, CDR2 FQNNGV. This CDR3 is CSSRRTGAGSPLHF. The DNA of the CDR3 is TGTTCCAGCAGAAGGACAGGGGCAGGATCACCCCTCCACTTT.

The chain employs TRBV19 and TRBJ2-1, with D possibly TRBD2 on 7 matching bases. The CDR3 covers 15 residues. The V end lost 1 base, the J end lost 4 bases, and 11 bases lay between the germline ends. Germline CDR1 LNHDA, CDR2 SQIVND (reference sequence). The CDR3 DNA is TGTGCCAGTAGTATAGCGGGGGGCTTGTACAATGAGCAGTTCTTC. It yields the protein CASSIAGGLYNEQFF.

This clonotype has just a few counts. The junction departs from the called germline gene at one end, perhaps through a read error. The CDR3 nucleotides read TGCGCCAGCAGACAAGAACCGGGAGGGAACACTGAAGCTTTCTTT. It is translated as CASRQEPGGNTEAFF. The chain has TRBV4-1 and TRBJ1-1, with D hard to call. Per germline, CDR1 MGHRA and CDR2 YSYEKL. The CDR3 contains 15 residues.

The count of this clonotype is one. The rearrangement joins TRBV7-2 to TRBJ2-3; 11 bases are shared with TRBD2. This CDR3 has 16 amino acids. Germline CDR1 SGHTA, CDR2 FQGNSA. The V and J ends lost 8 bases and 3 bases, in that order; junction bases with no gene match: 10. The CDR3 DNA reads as TGTGCCAGCGTCCCCGTAGCGGGGGGGAGGACAGATACGCAGTATTTT. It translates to CASVPVAGGRTDTQYF.

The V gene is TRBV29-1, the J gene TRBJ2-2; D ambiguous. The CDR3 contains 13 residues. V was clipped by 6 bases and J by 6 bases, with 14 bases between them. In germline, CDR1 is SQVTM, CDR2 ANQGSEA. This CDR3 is CSVPGLLPGELFF. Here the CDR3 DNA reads TGCAGCGTCCCTGGGCTCCTCCCCGGGGAGCTGTTTTTT.